This TCR beta chain was sequenced in a study of T cell responses to AZD1222 COVID-19 vaccine. Notes on the study in general: Repertoire sampling happened only post peak T cell response. Clonal diversity was possibly underestimated, and the donors were mostly white British, with more females.

Here immunoSEQ multiplex PCR was the method, and the copy in TCRdb shows in-frame clones only, minus some. The sample lists approximately 170,000 clones; roughly 89% were seen once. Analyses pooled second doses at about 4 or about 12 weeks. A note on this clone: Its antigen is currently unknown.

Germline V lookup: CDR1 SSHAT, CDR2 FNYEAQ (reference sequence). V lost 5 bases and J lost 2; bases outside the gene matches: 7. The CDR3 is 16 amino acids. The chain couples TRBV7-7 to TRBJ2-7; 12 bases map to TRBD2. The sample consisted of peripheral blood, taken 28 days after the second AZD1222 dose. The TCR sequence derives from an adult who received the AZD1222 COVID-19 vaccine. The CDR3, as DNA: TGTGCCAGCAGCGCGACTAGCGGGGGACCCACCTACGAGCAGTACTTC. Translation: CASSATSGGPTYEQYF.